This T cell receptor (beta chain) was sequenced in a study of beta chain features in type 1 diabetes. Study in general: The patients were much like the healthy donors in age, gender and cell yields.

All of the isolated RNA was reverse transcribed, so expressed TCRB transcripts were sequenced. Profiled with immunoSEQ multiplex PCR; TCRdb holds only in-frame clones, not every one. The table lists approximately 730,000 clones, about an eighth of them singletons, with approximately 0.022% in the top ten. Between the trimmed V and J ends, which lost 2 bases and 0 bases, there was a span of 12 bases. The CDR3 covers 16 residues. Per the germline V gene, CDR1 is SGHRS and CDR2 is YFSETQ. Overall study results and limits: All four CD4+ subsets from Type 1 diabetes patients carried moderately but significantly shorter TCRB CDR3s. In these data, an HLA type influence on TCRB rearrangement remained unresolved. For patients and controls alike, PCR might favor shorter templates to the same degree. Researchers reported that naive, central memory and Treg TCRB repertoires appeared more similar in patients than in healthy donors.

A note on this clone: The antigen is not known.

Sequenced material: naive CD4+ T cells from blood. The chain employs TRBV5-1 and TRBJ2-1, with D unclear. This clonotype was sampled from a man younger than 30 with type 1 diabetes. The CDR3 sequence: CASSFETTFSYNEQFF. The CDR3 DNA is TGCGCCAGCAGCTTCGAGACAACCTTCTCCTACAATGAGCAGTTCTTC.